A single sample is the source of the 14 T cell receptor beta chains below, sequenced in a study of blood T cell repertoires in COVID-19. Sequencing used immunoSEQ multiplex PCR; TCRdb keeps in-frame clones, though not all of them. Of 200,000 to 250,000 clones listed, 83% were seen once; the top ten hold less than 7.5%. Sequenced input: peripheral blood. These receptors came from a woman between 50 and 59 years old with acute or convalescent COVID-19.

The rearrangement links TRBV28 to TRBJ2-7; 7 bases align to TRBD1. Trimming took 3 bases from V and 2 from J; bases not matched to a gene: 10. This CDR3 has 16 residues. From germline, CDR1 is MDHEN and CDR2 SYDVKM. Here the CDR3 DNA reads TGTGCCAGCAGTTTCTTTCGACAGGGAAACACCTACGAGCAGTACTTC. It specifies CASSFFRQGNTYEQYF.

V gene TRBV7-9 combines with J gene TRBJ2-1; 12 nucleotides agree with TRBD1. With V trimmed by 5 bases and J by 9 bases, 8 bases remained unmatched. Germline assignment: CDR1 SEHNR and CDR2 FQNEAQ (reference sequence). This CDR3 region has 15 residues. The DNA for the CDR3 is TGTGCCAGCAGCACACCGGGACAGGGGGCATTTGAGCAGTTCTTC. Its protein is CASSTPGQGAFEQFF.

This chain joins TRBV24-1 and TRBJ2-7, with 10 bases that match TRBD1. This CDR3 is built from 13 residues. Trimming took 9 bases from V and 3 from J; bases not matched to a gene: 4. The germline V gene has CDR1 KGHDR and CDR2 SFDVKD. The CDR3 bases are TGTGCCACCGGGACAGGGGCCGGCTACGAGCAGTACTTC. Translated: CATGTGAGYEQYF.

V usage is TRBV28 and J usage is TRBJ1-1, with 7 bases aligning to TRBD1. Per germline, CDR1 MDHEN and CDR2 SYDVKM. CDR3 length: 15 amino acids. Trimming cost V 2 bases and J 4 bases; bases outside gene matches: 7. DNA for the CDR3: TGTGCCAGCAGTTTACCTCCAGGGGGGCCCACTGAAGCTTTCTTT. Translated: CASSLPPGGPTEAFF.

The chain carries TRBV5-1 and TRBJ2-1; 16 nucleotides match TRBD2. The germline V gene encodes CDR1 SGHRS and CDR2 YFSETQ. J was trimmed by 1 base and V by 3 bases; bases with no gene match: 4. This CDR3 is built from 18 residues. CDR3 nucleotide sequence: TGCGCCAGCAGCTCCCCGGGACTAGCGGGAGGGTCCTACAATGAGCAGTTCTTC. Protein: CASSSPGLAGGSYNEQFF.

The rearrangement uses TRBV7-2 and TRBJ1-5; D may be TRBD1 (5 bases). Trimming removed 6 bases from V and 4 bases from J, with 10 bases in between. The V gene's germline CDR1 is SGHTA and CDR2 FQGNSA. This CDR3 region has 13 residues. Here the CDR3 reads CASRGQPNQPQHF. CDR3 nucleotides: TGTGCCAGCAGAGGACAACCAAATCAGCCCCAGCATTTT.

The chain is built from TRBV28 and TRBJ2-1; 9 bases match TRBD2. This CDR3 is built from 16 residues. Per the germline V gene, CDR1 is MDHEN and CDR2 is SYDVKM. Trimming took 5 bases from V and 7 from J; bases not matched to a gene: 12. The CDR3 loop reads CASSTPATSGRNEQFF. The CDR3 bases are TGTGCCAGCAGTACCCCGGCGACTAGCGGTCGTAATGAGCAGTTCTTC.

The chain employs TRBV30 and TRBJ2-7, with 9 bases that match TRBD1. The CDR3 sequence is 14 residues long. Germline CDR1 GTSNPN, CDR2 SVGIG (reference sequence). V lost 1 base, J lost 6 bases, and 7 bases stayed unmatched. This CDR3 is CAWSAGTGSGEQYF. CDR3 DNA sequence: TGTGCCTGGAGTGCGGGGACAGGGTCGGGCGAGCAGTACTTC.

CDR3 sequence: CASSTSIRGETQYF. CDR3 nucleotides: TGTGCCAGCAGTACCTCGATCAGGGGCGAGACCCAGTACTTC. V usage is TRBV27 and J usage is TRBJ2-5; tentative D call: TRBD1 (6 bases). The CDR3 loop spans 14 amino acids. The V gene's germline CDR1 is MNHEY and CDR2 SMNVEV (reference sequence). Trimming took 5 bases from V and 5 from J, leaving 15 bases between them.

The chain employs TRBV5-1 and TRBJ2-5, with 7 bases aligning to TRBD2. Germline trimming cut 4 bases from V and 5 bases from J; bases unmatched to any gene: 8. There are 14 residues in the CDR3. Germline CDR1 SGHRS, CDR2 YFSETQ. The chain's CDR3 is CASSVVGRGETQYF. For the CDR3, the DNA is TGCGCCAGCAGCGTGGTTGGGAGGGGCGAGACCCAGTACTTC.

There are a few counts of this clone. The chain carries TRBV4-1 and TRBJ1-2, with D maybe TRBD1 (5 bases). Between the trimmed V and J ends, which lost 4 bases and 3 bases, there was a span of 15 bases. The CDR3 sequence is 15 residues long. Looked up from germline, CDR1 is MGHRA and CDR2 is YSYEKL. The CDR3 DNA sequence: TGCGCCAGCAGCCGCGAGGAGGGGAATGACTATGGCTACACCTTC. It encodes CASSREEGNDYGYTF.

The chain couples TRBV10-3 to TRBJ2-7; possible D gene TRBD2, 6 bases. V was trimmed by 8 bases and J by 2 bases, leaving 16 bases between them. Per germline, CDR1 ENHRY and CDR2 SYGVKD. This CDR3 has 14 residues. CDR3: CAIRTSPRPYEQYF. For the CDR3, the DNA is TGTGCCATCCGAACTAGCCCAAGGCCCTACGAGCAGTACTTC.

The V gene is TRBV19, the J gene TRBJ2-3, with a possible D match to TRBD2 (6 bases). Looked up from germline, CDR1 is LNHDA and CDR2 is SQIVND (reference sequence). This CDR3 comprises 12 residues. V shed 3 bases and J shed 10 bases, with 11 bases lying between them. CDR3 sequence: CASSIFTGAQYF. CDR3 DNA sequence: TGTGCCAGTAGTATTTTTACGGGGGCGCAGTATTTT.

The chain uses TRBV10-3 and TRBJ2-5; TRBD2 matches 7 bases. CDR1 ENHRY and CDR2 SYGVKD come from the germline V gene. The CDR3 totals 18 residues. V lost 8 bases, J lost 2 bases, and 20 bases stayed unmatched. The CDR3 here is CAILGVHQRDWGQETQYF. The CDR3 bases are TGTGCCATCTTGGGGGTTCACCAGCGGGACTGGGGGCAAGAGACCCAGTACTTC.